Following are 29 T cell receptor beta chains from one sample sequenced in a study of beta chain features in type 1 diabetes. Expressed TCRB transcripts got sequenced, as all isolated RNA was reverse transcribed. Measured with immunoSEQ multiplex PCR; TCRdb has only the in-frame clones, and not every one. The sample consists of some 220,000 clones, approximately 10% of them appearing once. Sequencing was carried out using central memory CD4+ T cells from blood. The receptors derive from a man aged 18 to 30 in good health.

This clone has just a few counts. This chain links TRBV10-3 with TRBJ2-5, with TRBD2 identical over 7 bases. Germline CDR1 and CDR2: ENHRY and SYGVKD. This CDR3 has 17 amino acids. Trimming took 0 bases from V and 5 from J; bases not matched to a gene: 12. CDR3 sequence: CAISESRSGARSETQYF. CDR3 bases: TGTGCCATCAGTGAGTCGAGGAGCGGGGCCCGAAGTGAGACCCAGTACTTC.

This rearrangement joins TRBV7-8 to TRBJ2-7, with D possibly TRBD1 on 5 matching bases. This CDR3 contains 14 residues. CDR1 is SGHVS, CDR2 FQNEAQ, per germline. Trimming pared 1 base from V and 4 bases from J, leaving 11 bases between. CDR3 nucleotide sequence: TGTGCCAGCAGCTTAGTCGGACACCCATACGAGCAGTACTTC. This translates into CASSLVGHPYEQYF.

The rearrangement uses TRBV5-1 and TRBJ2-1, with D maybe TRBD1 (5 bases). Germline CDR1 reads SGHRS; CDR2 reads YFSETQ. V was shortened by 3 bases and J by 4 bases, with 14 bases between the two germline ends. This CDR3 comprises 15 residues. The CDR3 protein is CASSSPRALYNEQFF. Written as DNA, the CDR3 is TGCGCCAGCAGCTCCCCCAGGGCCCTTTACAATGAGCAGTTCTTC.

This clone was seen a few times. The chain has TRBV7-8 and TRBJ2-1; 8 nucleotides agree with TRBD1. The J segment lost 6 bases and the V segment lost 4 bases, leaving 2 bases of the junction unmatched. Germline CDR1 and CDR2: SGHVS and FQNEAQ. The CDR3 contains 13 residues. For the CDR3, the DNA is TGTGCCAGCAGCTCCGACAGGGGCAATGAGCAGTTCTTC. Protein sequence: CASSSDRGNEQFF.

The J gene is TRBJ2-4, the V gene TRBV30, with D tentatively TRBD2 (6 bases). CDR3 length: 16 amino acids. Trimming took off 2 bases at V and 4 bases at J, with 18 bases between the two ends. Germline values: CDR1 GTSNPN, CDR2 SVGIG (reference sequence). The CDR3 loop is CAWSHGGSGTKNIQYF. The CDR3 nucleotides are TGTGCCTGGAGTCACGGTGGTAGCGGTACAAAAAACATTCAGTACTTC.

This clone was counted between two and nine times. The CDR3 spells CASSSHDRVSPGELFF. In DNA form, the CDR3 reads TGTGCCAGCAGCTCACATGACAGGGTGTCTCCCGGGGAGCTGTTTTTT. The rearrangement joins TRBV7-3 to TRBJ2-2; 7 bases align to TRBD1. Germline CDR1 and CDR2: SGHTA and FQGTGA. The CDR3 is 16 amino acids. The ends lost 4 bases at V and 6 bases at J; junction bases unmatched: 11.

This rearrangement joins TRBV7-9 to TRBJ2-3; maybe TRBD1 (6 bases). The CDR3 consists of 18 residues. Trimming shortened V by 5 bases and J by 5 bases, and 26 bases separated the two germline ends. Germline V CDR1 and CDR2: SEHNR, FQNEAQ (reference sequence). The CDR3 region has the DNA TGTGCCAGCAGCCGCCAATCCATCACAGGGCTTCTAAGAGATACGCAGTATTTT. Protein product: CASSRQSITGLLRDTQYF. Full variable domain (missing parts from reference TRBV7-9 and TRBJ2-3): DTGVSQNPRHKITKRGQNVTFRCDPISEHNRLYWYRQTLGQGPEFLTYFQNEAQLEKSRLLSDRFSAERPKGSFSTLEIQRTEQGDSAMYLCASSRQSITGLLRDTQYFGPGTRLTVL.

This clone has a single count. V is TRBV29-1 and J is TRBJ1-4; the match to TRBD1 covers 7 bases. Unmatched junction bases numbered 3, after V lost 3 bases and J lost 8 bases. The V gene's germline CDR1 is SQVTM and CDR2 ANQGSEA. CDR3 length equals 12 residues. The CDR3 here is CSVEEGGEKLFF. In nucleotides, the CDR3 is TGCAGCGTTGAGGAAGGGGGCGAAAAACTGTTTTTT.

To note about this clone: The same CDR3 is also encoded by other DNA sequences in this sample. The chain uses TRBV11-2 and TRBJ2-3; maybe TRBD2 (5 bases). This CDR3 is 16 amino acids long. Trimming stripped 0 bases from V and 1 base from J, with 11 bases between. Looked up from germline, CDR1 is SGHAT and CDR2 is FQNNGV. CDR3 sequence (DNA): TGTGCCAGCAGCTTAGATCGGGGTTCTGGCACAGATACGCAGTATTTT. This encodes CASSLDRGSGTDTQYF.

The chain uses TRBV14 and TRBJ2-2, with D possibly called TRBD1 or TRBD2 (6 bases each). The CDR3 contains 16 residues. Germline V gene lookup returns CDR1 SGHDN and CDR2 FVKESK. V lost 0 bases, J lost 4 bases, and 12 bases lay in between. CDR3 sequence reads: CASSQDPGAFTGELFF. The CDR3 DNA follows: TGTGCCAGCAGCCAAGATCCGGGGGCGTTCACCGGGGAGCTGTTTTTT.

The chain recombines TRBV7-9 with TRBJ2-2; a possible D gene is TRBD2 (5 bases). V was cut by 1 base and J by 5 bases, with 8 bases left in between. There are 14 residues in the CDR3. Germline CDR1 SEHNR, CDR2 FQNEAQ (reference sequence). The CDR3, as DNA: TGTGCCAGCAGCTTAGAACTAGGTACCGGGGAGCTGTTTTTT. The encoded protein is CASSLELGTGELFF. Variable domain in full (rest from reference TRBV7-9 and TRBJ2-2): DTGVSQNPRHKITKRGQNVTFRCDPISEHNRLYWYRQTLGQGPEFLTYFQNEAQLEKSRLLSDRFSAERPKGSFSTLEIQRTEQGDSAMYLCASSLELGTGELFFGEGSRLTVL.

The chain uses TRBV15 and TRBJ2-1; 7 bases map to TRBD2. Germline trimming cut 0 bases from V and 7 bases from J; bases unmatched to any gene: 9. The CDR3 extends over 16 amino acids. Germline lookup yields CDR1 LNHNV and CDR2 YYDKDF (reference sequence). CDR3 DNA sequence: TGTGCCACCAGCAGAGATCTTCCTAGCGGCGGGAATGAGCAGTTCTTC. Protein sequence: CATSRDLPSGGNEQFF.

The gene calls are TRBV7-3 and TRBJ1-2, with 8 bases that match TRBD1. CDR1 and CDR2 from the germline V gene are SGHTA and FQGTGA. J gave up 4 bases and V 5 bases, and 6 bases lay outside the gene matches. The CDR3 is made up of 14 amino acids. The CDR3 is CASSVQGELYGYTF. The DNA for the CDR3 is TGTGCCAGCAGCGTACAGGGGGAACTCTATGGCTACACCTTC.

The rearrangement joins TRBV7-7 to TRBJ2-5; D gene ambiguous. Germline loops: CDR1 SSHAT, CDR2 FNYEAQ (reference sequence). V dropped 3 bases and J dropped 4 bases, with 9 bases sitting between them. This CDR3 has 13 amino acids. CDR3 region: CASSFSGGETQYF. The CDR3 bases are TGTGCCAGCAGCTTTTCAGGTGGAGAGACCCAGTACTTC.

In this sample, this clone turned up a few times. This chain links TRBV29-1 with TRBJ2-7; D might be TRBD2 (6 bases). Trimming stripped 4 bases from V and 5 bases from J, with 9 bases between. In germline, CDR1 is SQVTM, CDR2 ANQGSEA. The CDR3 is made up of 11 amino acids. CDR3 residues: CSVVSGDEQYF. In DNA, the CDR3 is TGCAGCGTTGTCTCGGGGGACGAGCAGTACTTC.

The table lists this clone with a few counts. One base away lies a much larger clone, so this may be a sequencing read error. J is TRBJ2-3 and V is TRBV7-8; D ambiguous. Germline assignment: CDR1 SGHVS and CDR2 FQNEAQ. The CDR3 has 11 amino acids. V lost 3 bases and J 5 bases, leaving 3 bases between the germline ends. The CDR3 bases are TGTGCCAGCAGCTTTAGAGATACGCAGTATTTT. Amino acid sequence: CASSFRDTQYF.

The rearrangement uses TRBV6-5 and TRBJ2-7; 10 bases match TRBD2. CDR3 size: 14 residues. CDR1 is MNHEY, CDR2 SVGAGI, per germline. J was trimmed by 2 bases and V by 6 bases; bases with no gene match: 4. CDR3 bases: TGTGCCAGCAGATGGACTAGCGGTGCCTACGAGCAGTACTTC. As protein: CASRWTSGAYEQYF.

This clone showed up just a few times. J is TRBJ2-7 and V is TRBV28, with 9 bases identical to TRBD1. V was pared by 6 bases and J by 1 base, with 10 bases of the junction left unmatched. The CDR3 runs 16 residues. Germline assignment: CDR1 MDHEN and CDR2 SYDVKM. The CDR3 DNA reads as TGTGCCAGCAGCTCCCAGGGGACAGGGAGTTCCTACGAGCAGTACTTC. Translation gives CASSSQGTGSSYEQYF.

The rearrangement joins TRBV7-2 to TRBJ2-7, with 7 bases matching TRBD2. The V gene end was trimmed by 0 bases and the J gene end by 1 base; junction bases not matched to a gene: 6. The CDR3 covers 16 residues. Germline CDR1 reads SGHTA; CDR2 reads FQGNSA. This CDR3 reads CASSLAGGSLSYEQYF. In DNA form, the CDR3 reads TGTGCCAGCAGCTTAGCGGGCGGGAGTTTATCCTACGAGCAGTACTTC.

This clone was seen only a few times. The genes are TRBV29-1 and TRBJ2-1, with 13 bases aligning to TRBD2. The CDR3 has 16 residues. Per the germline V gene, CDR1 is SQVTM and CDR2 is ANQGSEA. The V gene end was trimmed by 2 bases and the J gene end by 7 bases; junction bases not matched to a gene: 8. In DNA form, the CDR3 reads TGCAGCGTTGAAAACCGGGGACTAGCGGGATTGAATGAGCAGTTCTTC. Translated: CSVENRGLAGLNEQFF.

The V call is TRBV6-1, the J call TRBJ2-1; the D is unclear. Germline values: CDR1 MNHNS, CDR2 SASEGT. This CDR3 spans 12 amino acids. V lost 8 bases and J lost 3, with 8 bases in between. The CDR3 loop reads CASSQIYNEQFF. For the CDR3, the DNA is TGTGCCAGCTCTCAAATCTACAATGAGCAGTTCTTC.

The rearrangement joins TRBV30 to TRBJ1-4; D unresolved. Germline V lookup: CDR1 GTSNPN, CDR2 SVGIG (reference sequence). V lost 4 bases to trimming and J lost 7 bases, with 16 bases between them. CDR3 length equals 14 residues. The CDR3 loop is CAWNLGSLSEKLFF. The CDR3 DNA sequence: TGTGCCTGGAACTTAGGGAGTTTGAGTGAAAAACTGTTTTTT.

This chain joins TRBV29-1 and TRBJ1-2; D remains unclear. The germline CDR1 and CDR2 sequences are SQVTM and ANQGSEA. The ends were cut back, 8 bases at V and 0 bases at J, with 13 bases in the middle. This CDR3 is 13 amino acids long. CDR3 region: CSSWAATNYGYTF. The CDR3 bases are TGCAGCTCCTGGGCGGCTACTAACTATGGCTACACCTTC.

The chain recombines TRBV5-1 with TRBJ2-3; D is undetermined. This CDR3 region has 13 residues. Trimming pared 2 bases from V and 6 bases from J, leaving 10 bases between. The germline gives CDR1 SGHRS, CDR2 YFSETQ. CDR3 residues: CASSLVGQDTQYF. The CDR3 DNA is TGCGCCAGCAGCTTAGTGGGTCAGGATACGCAGTATTTT.

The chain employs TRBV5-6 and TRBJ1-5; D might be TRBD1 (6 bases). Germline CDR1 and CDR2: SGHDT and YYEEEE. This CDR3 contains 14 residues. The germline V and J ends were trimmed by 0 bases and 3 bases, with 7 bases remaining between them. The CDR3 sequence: CASSLGDNNQPQHF. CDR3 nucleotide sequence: TGTGCCAGCAGCTTGGGGGACAACAATCAGCCCCAGCATTTT.

CDR3 nucleotide sequence: TGTGCCAGCAGTGAAAGACAGGGATATGAAAAACTGTTTTTT. This sequence encodes CASSERQGYEKLFF. The chain recombines TRBV6-1 with TRBJ1-4; TRBD1 agrees at 7 bases. The CDR3 totals 14 residues. J lost 6 bases, V lost 2 bases, and 3 bases had no gene match. CDR1 is MNHNS, CDR2 SASEGT, per germline.

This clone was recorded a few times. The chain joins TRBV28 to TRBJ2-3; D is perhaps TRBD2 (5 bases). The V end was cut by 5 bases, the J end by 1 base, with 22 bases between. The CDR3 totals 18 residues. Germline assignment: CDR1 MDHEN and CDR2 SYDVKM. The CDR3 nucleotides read TGTGCCAGCAGTCCCTCATTTCGGACGGGAATACGCACAGATACGCAGTATTTT. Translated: CASSPSFRTGIRTDTQYF. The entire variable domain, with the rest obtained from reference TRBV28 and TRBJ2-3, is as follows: DVKVTQSSRYLVKRTGEKVFLECVQDMDHENMFWYRQDPGLGLRLIYFSYDVKMKEKGDIPEGYSVSREKKERFSLILESASTNQTSMYLCASSPSFRTGIRTDTQYFGPGTRLTVL.

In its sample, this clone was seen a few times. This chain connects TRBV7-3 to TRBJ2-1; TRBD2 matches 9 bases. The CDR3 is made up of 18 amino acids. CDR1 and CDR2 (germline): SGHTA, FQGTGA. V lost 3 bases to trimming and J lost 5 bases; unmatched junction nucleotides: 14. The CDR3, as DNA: TGTGCCAGCAGCTTCTGGACCCTAGCGGGACGGGGCAACAATGAGCAGTTCTTC. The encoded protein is CASSFWTLAGRGNNEQFF.

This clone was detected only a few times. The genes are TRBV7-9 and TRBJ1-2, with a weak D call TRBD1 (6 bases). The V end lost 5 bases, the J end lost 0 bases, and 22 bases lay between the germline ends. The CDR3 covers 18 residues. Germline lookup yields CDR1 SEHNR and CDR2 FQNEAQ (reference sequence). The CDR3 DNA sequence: TGTGCCAGCAGCCACGGGACACGGGGGCGAACCACTAACTATGGCTACACCTTC. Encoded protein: CASSHGTRGRTTNYGYTF.